These T cell receptor beta chains were read from a single sample in a study of radiotherapy plus CTLA-4 blockade in lung cancer. The method was immunoSEQ multiplex PCR; TCRdb's version includes in-frame clones alone and lacks a portion of them. Here the sample spans about 82,000 clones, 72% being singletons. Source: peripheral blood, taken from a patient treated with radiotherapy plus ipilimumab. The receptors come from a human donor with non-small cell lung cancer that progressed on radiotherapy plus ipilimumab. Each CDR3 is given with its conserved first and last residue. The D gene is left open where the match is weak. The listing skips clone size in some rows; elsewhere it reads once, few, many or a size class.

.,TRBJ2-1,TRBV28,once,TGTGCCAGCAGTTCGTCGGGGTCGGAGGCCTCCTACAATGAGCAGTTCTTC,CASSSSGSEASYNEQFF
.,TRBJ2-5,TRBV5-1,.,TGCGCCAGCAGCTTGGACCCCCGAAGCCAAGAGACCCAGTACTTC,CASSLDPRSQETQYF
TRBD1,TRBJ1-1,TRBV14,.,TGTGCCAGCAGTCCCAGAGGGACAGGGAAAACTTTCTTT,CASSPRGTGKTFF
.,TRBJ1-5,TRBV6-9,few,TGTGCCAGCAGTGAAGTGGCAGTAAGCAATCAGCCCCAGCATTTT,CASSEVAVSNQPQHF
.,TRBJ1-2,TRBV19,few,TGTGCCAGTAGTATTCCGCCTCTCAGCCCGTATGGCTACACCTTC,CASSIPPLSPYGYTF
.,TRBJ1-3,TRBV15,few,TGTGCCACCAGCAGAGATCTGGGGACCGGCGTCGGTGGAAACACCATATATTTT,CATSRDLGTGVGGNTIYF
.,TRBJ1-5,TRBV9,medium-sized,TGTGCCAGCAGCGTAGAGGGGACATCTCAGCCCCAGCATTTT,CASSVEGTSQPQHF
TRBD2,TRBJ2-2,TRBV28,few,TGTGCCAGCAGCATAGCGGGACGCACCGGGGAGCTGTTTTTT,CASSIAGRTGELFF
TRBD1,TRBJ2-5,TRBV9,.,TGTGCCAGCAGCGCCGACGGGACAGGGGGCACAGAGACCCAGTACTTC,CASSADGTGGTETQYF
.,TRBJ1-2,TRBV30,.,TGTGCCTGGGGGGCGTCTGGGGGGGGAGGTGGCTACACCTTC,CAWGASGGGGGYTF
TRBD2,TRBJ2-3,TRBV5-1,.,TGCGCCAGCAGCCCGGGACTAGCGGGCACAGATACGCAGTATTTT,CASSPGLAGTDTQYF
TRBD2,TRBJ2-7,TRBV6-5,.,TGTGCCAGCAGTCCTCGGACTAGCGGGGAGAGGGAGCAGTACTTC,CASSPRTSGEREQYF
TRBD1,TRBJ1-5,TRBV19,.,TGTGCCAGTAGTACCACAGGGGGCCGGAATCAGCCCCAGCATTTT,CASSTTGGRNQPQHF
TRBD1,TRBJ1-2,TRBV29-1,.,TGCAGCGTTGAAGGTGGGACAGGGTACTATGGCTACACCTTC,CSVEGGTGYYGYTF
TRBD1,TRBJ1-1,TRBV29-1,.,TGCAGCGCGACAGGGGTGAACACTGAAGCTTTCTTT,CSATGVNTEAFF
.,TRBJ2-6,TRBV7-8,.,TGTGCCAGCAGCTTAGCTGGGGGGCCTGGGGCCAACGTCCTGACTTTC,CASSLAGGPGANVLTF
.,TRBJ1-3,TRBV5-6,.,TGTGCCAGCTGGCAAATGGGGGCTGGAAACACCATATATTTT,CASWQMGAGNTIYF
TRBD2,TRBJ2-1,TRBV4-1,few,TGCGCCAGCAGCCAAGTGGGGCCTAGCGGTGAGCAGTTCTTC,CASSQVGPSGEQFF
.,TRBJ1-2,TRBV9,.,TGTGCCAGCAGCGTAGATATGGGTGGCGGTGGGGGCTACACCTTC,CASSVDMGGGGGYTF
TRBD1,TRBJ1-1,TRBV5-1,.,TGCGCCAGCAGCGGGGGGACAGTTACTAACACTGAAGCTTTCTTT,CASSGGTVTNTEAFF
TRBD2,TRBJ2-4,TRBV29-1,once,TGCAGCGTTAAGGGGTGGGAGGGTTGGAACATTCAGTACTTC,CSVKGWEGWNIQYF
.,TRBJ1-4,TRBV4-3,.,TGCGCCAGCAGCCAAAATCCCGCAGGGACGGCTAATGAAAAACTGTTTTTT,CASSQNPAGTANEKLFF
.,TRBJ2-1,TRBV28,.,TGTGCCAGCGGTCGAAGCGCTTACAATGAGCAGTTCTTC,CASGRSAYNEQFF
.,TRBJ2-6,TRBV18,.,TGTGCCAGCTCACCACTAACAGGGATCTCTGGGGCCAACGTCCTGACTTTC,CASSPLTGISGANVLTF
TRBD1,TRBJ2-1,TRBV27,.,TGTGCCAGCAGTTTGGGCACAGGGGGCTCCCGGGGACCAGGGCGCAATGAGCAGTTCTTC,CASSLGTGGSRGPGRNEQFF
.,TRBJ2-5,TRBV29-1,.,TGCAGCGTTGAAGAGGGGGGTGGGCAGACCCAGTACTTC,CSVEEGGGQTQYF
TRBD2,TRBJ2-6,TRBV11-3,.,TGTGCCAGCAGCTTCCTAGTGGGGCGGGGGACTGGGGCCAACGTCCTGACTTTC,CASSFLVGRGTGANVLTF
TRBD1,TRBJ2-1,TRBV6-5,.,TGTGCCAGAGTAAGACAGGGAAGGTCCTACAATGAGCAGTTCTTC,CARVRQGRSYNEQFF
TRBD2,TRBJ2-1,TRBV18,.,TGTGCCAGCTCACCCCCGGGAGGGGCTTCCTACAATGAGCAGTTCTTC,CASSPPGGASYNEQFF
.,TRBJ2-7,TRBV20-1,.,TGCAGTGCCAGAACATACGAGCAGTACTTC,CSARTYEQYF
TRBD1,TRBJ1-4,TRBV11-2,few,TGTGCCAGCAGCCCCGGGACAGGGGGCAAAAAACTGTTTTTT,CASSPGTGGKKLFF
.,TRBJ2-7,TRBV6-1,once,TGTGCCAGCAGTCGAGGGGTAGGTCCCTACGAGCAGTACTTC,CASSRGVGPYEQYF
.,TRBJ1-3,TRBV9,few,TGTGCCAGCAGCTATCGGGGATTCGACGGGGACACCATATATTTT,CASSYRGFDGDTIYF
TRBD2,TRBJ2-1,TRBV5-1,.,TGCGCCAGCAGCCCTGGGACTAGCGGGAGTAGTGAGCAGTTCTTC,CASSPGTSGSSEQFF
.,TRBJ2-7,TRBV10-3,few,TGTGCCATCAGTGAGTCCCGGGTTGCGGAGTACGAGCAGTACTTC,CAISESRVAEYEQYF
.,TRBJ2-1,TRBV6-1,few,TGTGCCAGCAGTGTCCACAGGGACAATGAGCAGTTCTTC,CASSVHRDNEQFF
.,TRBJ2-1,TRBV10-3,.,TGTGCCATCGGGAACGGAGACCCCAATGAGCAGTTCTTC,CAIGNGDPNEQFF
TRBD2,TRBJ2-1,TRBV11-2,.,TGTGCCAGCAGCTTTGAAGCGGGAGGAGGAGAGCAGTTCTTC,CASSFEAGGGEQFF
.,TRBJ2-3,TRBV10-3,.,TGTGCCATCGGGGACCAAGGGACAAAAGCTAGCACAGATACGCAGTATTTT,CAIGDQGTKASTDTQYF
.,TRBJ2-7,TRBV5-5,.,TGTGCCAGCAGCTTCATACGGGAACCCTACGAGCAGTACTTC,CASSFIREPYEQYF
TRBD1,TRBJ1-6,TRBV10-3,.,TGTGCCATCAGTGAGAGGGGGTTGACAGGGTCAAATTCACCCCTCCACTTT,CAISERGLTGSNSPLHF
TRBD1,TRBJ2-3,TRBV9,.,TGTGCCAGCAGCCTGCAGGGGGCTGGCACAGATACGCAGTATTTT,CASSLQGAGTDTQYF
.,TRBJ1-1,TRBV4-2,.,TGTGCCAGCAGCCAAGCTCCCCAGGGAAGGACTGAAGCTTTCTTT,CASSQAPQGRTEAFF
.,TRBJ2-1,TRBV7-2,once,TGTGCCAGCAGCCGAAGTTGGACGAGCTCCTACAATGAGCAGTTCTTC,CASSRSWTSSYNEQFF
.,TRBJ2-7,TRBV18,.,TGTGCCAGCTCACCGCCTACAGGGTTGAGCTCCTACGAGCAGTACTTC,CASSPPTGLSSYEQYF
.,TRBJ2-2,TRBV7-3,.,TGTGCCAGCAGCCCTAACACCGGGGAGCTGTTTTTT,CASSPNTGELFF
.,TRBJ2-5,TRBV9,few,TGTGCCAGCAGCGTAGGAGGTCGTCCGGAGACCCAGTACTTC,CASSVGGRPETQYF